These T cell receptor beta chains were read from a single sample in a study of blood T cell repertoires in COVID-19. The table came from immunoSEQ multiplex PCR; TCRdb's copy has only in-frame clones and leaves some out. The top ten clones hold 10% to 15% of a sample with 100,000 to 150,000 clones, approximately 83% of them seen once. The sequenced sample was peripheral blood. The source of these receptors is a man in his sixties with acute or convalescent COVID-19. The CDR3 runs from the conserved cysteine through the conserved F or W. Each record gives: J gene, V gene, clone size, D gene, CDR3 DNA, CDR3 protein. The D gene is left open where the match is weak. Clone size is not always given. Where it is, it says once, few, many or a class for expanded clones.

>TRBJ2-7|TRBV7-2|-|TRBD2
TGTGCCAGCAGCCCCGGGACTAGCTCCGAGCAGTACTTC
CASSPGTSSEQYF
>TRBJ1-2|TRBV5-4|-|-
TGTGCCAGCAGACGAACAGGAAGCCACTATGGCTACACCTTC
CASRRTGSHYGYTF
>TRBJ2-7|TRBV7-6|-|-
TGTGCCAGCAGCTTAAATCAGGGATACGAGCAGTACTTC
CASSLNQGYEQYF
>TRBJ2-7|TRBV13|few|TRBD2
TGTGCCAGCAGCTCCACAGCGGGAGGGCCGAGGGAGCAGTACTTC
CASSSTAGGPREQYF
>TRBJ1-4|TRBV5-4|-|-
TGTGCCAGCAGCCCGGACAGTACGAATGAAAAACTGTTTTTT
CASSPDSTNEKLFF
>TRBJ1-5|TRBV18|-|-
TGTGCCAGCTCACCCTCGGACACTGATCAGCCCCAGCATTTT
CASSPSDTDQPQHF
>TRBJ2-1|TRBV28|-|-
TGTGCCAGCAGTTCTTATCTAGGAAGCTCCTACAATGAGCAGTTCTTC
CASSSYLGSSYNEQFF
>TRBJ1-6|TRBV30|few|-
TGTGCCGGGACTGGGCTTACCTATAATTCACCCCTCCACTTT
CAGTGLTYNSPLHF
>TRBJ2-3|TRBV3-1/TRBV3-2|few|TRBD2
TGTGCCAGCAGCCAAAGGCGGTTAGCGGGGGCCTCCCGCGCAGATACGCAGTATTTT
CASSQRRLAGASRADTQYF
>TRBJ1-1|TRBV29-1|-|-
TGCAGCGTTCGGGAAGGCAACACTGAAGCTTTCTTT
CSVREGNTEAFF